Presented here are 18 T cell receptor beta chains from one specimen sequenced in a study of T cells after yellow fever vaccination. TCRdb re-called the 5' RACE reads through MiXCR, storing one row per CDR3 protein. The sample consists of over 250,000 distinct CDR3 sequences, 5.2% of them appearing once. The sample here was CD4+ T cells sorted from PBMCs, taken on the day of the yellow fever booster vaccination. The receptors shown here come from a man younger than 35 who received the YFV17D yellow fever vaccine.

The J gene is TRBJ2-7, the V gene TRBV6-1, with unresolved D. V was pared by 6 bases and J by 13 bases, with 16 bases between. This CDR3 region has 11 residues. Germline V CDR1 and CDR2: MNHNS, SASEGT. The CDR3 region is CASRGATAVYV. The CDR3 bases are TGTGCCAGCAGGGGCGCCACAGCCGTATACGTC.

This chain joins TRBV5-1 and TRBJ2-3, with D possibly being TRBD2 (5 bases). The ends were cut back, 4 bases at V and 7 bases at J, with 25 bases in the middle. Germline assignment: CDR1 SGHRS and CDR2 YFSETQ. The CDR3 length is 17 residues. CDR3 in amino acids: CASSPGVASLAPYTQYF. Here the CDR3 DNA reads TGCGCCAGCAGCCCTGGTGTGGCTAGCTTGGCACCTTATACGCAGTATTTT.

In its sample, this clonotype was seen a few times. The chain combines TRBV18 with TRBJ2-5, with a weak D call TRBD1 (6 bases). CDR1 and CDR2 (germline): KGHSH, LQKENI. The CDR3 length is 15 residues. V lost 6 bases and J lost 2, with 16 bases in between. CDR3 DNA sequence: TGTGCCAGCTCGTCTACTTTGACAGGTCAAGAGACCCAGTACTTC. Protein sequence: CASSSTLTGQETQYF. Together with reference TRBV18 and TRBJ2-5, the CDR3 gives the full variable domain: NAGVMQNPRHLVRRRGQEARLRCSPMKGHSHVYWYRQLPEEGLKFMVYLQKENIIDESGMPKERFSAEFPKEGPSILRIQQVVRGDSAAYFCASSSTLTGQETQYFGPGTRLLVL.

The CDR3 DNA reads as TGTGCCAGCAGCAGATTAGCGGGGGGCTACAATGAGCAGTTCTTC. It encodes CASSRLAGGYNEQFF. The chain employs TRBV7-9 and TRBJ2-1; 10 nucleotides align to TRBD2. The CDR3 length is 15 residues. The V segment lost 5 bases and the J segment 3 bases; nucleotides outside the gene matches: 4. CDR1 and CDR2 (germline): SEHNR, FQNEAQ (reference sequence).

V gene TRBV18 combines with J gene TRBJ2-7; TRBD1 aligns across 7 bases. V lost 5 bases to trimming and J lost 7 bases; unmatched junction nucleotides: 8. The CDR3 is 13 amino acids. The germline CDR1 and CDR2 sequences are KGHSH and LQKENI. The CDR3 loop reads CASSLPGQLEQYF. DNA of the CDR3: TGTGCCAGCTCATTACCGGGACAGCTTGAGCAGTACTTC. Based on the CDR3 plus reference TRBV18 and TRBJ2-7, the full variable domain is NAGVMQNPRHLVRRRGQEARLRCSPMKGHSHVYWYRQLPEEGLKFMVYLQKENIIDESGMPKERFSAEFPKEGPSILRIQQVVRGDSAAYFCASSLPGQLEQYFGPGTRLTVT.

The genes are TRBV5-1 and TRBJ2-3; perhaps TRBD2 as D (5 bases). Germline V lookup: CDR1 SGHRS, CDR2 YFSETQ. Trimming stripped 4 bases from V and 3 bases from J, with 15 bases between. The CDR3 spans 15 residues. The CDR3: CASSPVRVGTDTQYF. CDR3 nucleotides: TGCGCCAGCAGCCCGGTGAGGGTCGGGACAGATACGCAGTATTTT. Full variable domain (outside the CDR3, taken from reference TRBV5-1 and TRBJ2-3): KAGVTQTPRYLIKTRGQQVTLSCSPISGHRSVSWYQQTPGQGLQFLFEYFSETQRNKGNFPGRFSGRQFSNSRSEMNVSTLELGDSALYLCASSPVRVGTDTQYFGPGTRLTVL.

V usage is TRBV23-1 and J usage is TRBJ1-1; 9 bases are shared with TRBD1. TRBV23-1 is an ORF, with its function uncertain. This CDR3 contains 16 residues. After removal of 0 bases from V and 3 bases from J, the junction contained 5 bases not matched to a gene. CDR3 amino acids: CASSQSSGTGYTEAFF. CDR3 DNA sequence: TGCGCCAGCAGTCAATCATCCGGGACAGGGTACACTGAAGCTTTCTTT.

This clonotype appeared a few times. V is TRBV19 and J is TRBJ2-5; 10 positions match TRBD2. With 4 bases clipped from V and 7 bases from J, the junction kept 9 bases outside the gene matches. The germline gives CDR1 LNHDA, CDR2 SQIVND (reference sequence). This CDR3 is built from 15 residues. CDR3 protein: CASSSWTSGGVTQYF. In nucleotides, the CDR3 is TGTGCCAGTAGTAGTTGGACTAGCGGTGGTGTGACCCAGTACTTC.

The CDR3 region has the DNA TGTGCCTGGAGTGCCGGGGCGGAGACCCAGTACTTC. Residues: CAWSAGAETQYF. V usage is TRBV30 and J usage is TRBJ2-5; perhaps D is TRBD1 or TRBD2 (5 bases each). Germline lookup yields CDR1 GTSNPN and CDR2 SVGIG (reference sequence). Trimming took 1 base from V and 5 from J, leaving 8 bases between them. CDR3 length: 12 amino acids.

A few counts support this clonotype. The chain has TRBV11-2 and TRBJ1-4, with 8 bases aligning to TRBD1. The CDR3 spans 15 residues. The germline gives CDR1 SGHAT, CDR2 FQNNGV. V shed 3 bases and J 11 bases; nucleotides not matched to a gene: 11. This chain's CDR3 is CASSFQGTGGGKLFF. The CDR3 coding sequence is TGTGCCAGCAGCTTCCAAGGGACAGGAGGAGGGAAACTGTTTTTT.

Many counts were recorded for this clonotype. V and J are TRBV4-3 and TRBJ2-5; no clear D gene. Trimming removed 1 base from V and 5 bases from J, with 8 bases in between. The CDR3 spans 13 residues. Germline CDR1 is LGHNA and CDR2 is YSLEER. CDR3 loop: CASSQGILETQYF. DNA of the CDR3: TGCGCCAGCAGCCAAGGTATTTTGGAGACCCAGTACTTC.

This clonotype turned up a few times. The CDR3 sequence: CAISEPGTGAYEQYF. The CDR3 DNA reads as TGTGCCATCAGTGAGCCCGGGACAGGGGCCTACGAGCAGTACTTC. The rearrangement uses TRBV10-3 and TRBJ2-7; 10 positions match TRBD1. In germline, CDR1 is ENHRY, CDR2 SYGVKD. V lost 2 bases to trimming and J lost 2 bases; unmatched junction nucleotides: 3. CDR3 length: 15 residues.

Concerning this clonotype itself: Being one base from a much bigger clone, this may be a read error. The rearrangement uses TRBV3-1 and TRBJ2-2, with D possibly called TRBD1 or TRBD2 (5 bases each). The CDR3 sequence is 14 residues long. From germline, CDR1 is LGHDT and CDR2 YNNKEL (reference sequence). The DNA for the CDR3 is TGTGCCAGCAGCCAACCCGACAGATCCGGGGAGCCGTTTTTT. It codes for CASSQPDRSGEPFF.

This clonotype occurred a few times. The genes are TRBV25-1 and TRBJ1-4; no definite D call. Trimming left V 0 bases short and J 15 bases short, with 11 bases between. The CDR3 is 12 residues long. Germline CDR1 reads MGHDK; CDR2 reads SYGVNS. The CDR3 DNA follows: TGTGCCAGCAGTGAATACCGCGGGGTGGTGTTTTTT. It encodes CASSEYRGVVFF.

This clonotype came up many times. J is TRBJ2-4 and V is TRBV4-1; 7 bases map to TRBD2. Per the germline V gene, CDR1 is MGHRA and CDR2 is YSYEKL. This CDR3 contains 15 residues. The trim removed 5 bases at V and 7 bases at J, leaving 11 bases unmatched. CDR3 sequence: CASSLGRGVLNIQYF. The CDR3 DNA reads TGCGCCAGCAGCTTGGGCCGGGGGGTTCTGAACATTCAGTACTTC.

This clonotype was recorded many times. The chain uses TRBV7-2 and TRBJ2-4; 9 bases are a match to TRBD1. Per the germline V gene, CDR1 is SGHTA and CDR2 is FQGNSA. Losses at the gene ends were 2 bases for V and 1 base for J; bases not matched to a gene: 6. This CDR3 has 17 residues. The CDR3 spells CASSLSQGQGAKNIQYF. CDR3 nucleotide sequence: TGTGCCAGCAGCTTATCCCAAGGACAGGGGGCCAAAAACATTCAGTACTTC.

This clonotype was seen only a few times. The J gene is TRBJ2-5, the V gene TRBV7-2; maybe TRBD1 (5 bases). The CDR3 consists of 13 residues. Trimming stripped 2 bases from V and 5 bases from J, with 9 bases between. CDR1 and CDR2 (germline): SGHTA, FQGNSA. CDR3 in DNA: TGTGCCAGCAGCTTAAGACAGTTTGAGACCCAGTACTTC. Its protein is CASSLRQFETQYF.

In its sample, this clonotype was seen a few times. The CDR3 DNA reads TGCGCCAGCAGCGTGGGTAGCCGCACAGATACGCAGTATTTT. The encoded protein is CASSVGSRTDTQYF. This chain connects TRBV5-1 to TRBJ2-3; D gene uncertain. The CDR3 spans 14 residues. With 4 bases removed from V and 1 base from J, the gap between germline ends came to 10 bases. Germline CDR1 is SGHRS and CDR2 is YFSETQ. The variable domain in full, completed from reference TRBV5-1 and TRBJ2-3, reads KAGVTQTPRYLIKTRGQQVTLSCSPISGHRSVSWYQQTPGQGLQFLFEYFSETQRNKGNFPGRFSGRQFSNSRSEMNVSTLELGDSALYLCASSVGSRTDTQYFGPGTRLTVL.